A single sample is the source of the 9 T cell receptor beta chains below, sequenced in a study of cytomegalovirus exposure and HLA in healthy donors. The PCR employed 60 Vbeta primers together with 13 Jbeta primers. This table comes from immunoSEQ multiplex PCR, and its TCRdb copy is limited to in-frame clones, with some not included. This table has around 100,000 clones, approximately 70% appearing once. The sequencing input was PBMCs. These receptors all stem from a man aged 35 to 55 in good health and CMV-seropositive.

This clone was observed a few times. CDR3 loop: CASSLAGGYEAFF. The CDR3 DNA follows: TGTGCCAGCAGCTTGGCCGGGGGGTATGAAGCTTTCTTT. The chain is built from TRBV5-6 and TRBJ1-1; maybe TRBD1 (5 bases). The V gene's germline CDR1 is SGHDT and CDR2 YYEEEE. The CDR3 extends over 13 amino acids. V was shortened by 0 bases and J by 7 bases, with 10 bases between the two germline ends.

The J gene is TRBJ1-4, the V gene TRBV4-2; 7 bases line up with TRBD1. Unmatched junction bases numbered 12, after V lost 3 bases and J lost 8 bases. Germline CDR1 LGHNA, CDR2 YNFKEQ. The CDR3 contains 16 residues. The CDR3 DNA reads TGTGCCAGCAGCCAGGGGACAGCCAGAGGAGGGGAAAAACTGTTTTTT. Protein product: CASSQGTARGGEKLFF.

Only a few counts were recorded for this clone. The CDR3 region is CASSSGTGGYTF. The CDR3 nucleotides read TGTGCCAGCAGTTCGGGGACTGGTGGCTACACCTTC. The rearrangement uses TRBV2 and TRBJ1-2; weak D call: TRBD1 (5 bases). V was shortened by 5 bases and J by 7 bases, with 11 bases between the two germline ends. The CDR3 runs to 12 residues. Germline V lookup: CDR1 SNHLY, CDR2 FYNNEI.

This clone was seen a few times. CDR3 DNA: TGTGCCAGCTTGCTAGGGGGCTCCGGGACTGAAGCTTTCTTT. It is translated as CASLLGGSGTEAFF. The chain recombines TRBV7-9 with TRBJ1-1; TRBD1 agrees at 7 bases. This CDR3 is built from 14 residues. V was pared by 8 bases and J by 5 bases, with 11 bases of the junction left unmatched. Germline V lookup: CDR1 SEHNR, CDR2 FQNEAQ (reference sequence).

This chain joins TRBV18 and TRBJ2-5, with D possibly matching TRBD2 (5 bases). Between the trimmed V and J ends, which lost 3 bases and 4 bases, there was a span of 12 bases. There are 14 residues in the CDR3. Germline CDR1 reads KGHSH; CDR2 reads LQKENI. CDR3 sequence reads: CASSPKLGTETQYF. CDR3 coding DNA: TGTGCCAGCTCACCTAAACTAGGAACAGAGACCCAGTACTTC. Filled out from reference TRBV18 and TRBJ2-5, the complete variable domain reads NAGVMQNPRHLVRRRGQEARLRCSPMKGHSHVYWYRQLPEEGLKFMVYLQKENIIDESGMPKERFSAEFPKEGPSILRIQQVVRGDSAAYFCASSPKLGTETQYFGPGTRLLVL.

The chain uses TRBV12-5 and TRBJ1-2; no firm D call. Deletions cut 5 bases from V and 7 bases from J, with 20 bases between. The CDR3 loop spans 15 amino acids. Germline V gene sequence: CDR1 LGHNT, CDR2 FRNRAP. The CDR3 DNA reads TGTGCTAGTGGTCCCCAGATAGGAGGGTTGGGTGGCTACACCTTC. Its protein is CASGPQIGGLGGYTF.

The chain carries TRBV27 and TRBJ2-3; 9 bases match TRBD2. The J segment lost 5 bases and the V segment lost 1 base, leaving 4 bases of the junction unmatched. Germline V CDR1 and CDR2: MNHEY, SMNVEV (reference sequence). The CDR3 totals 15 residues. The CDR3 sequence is CASSLWAGGGDTQYF. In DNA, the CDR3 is TGTGCCAGCAGTTTATGGGCGGGAGGGGGAGATACGCAGTATTTT.

CDR3 in amino acids: CASRRESHNEQFF. CDR3 DNA sequence: TGCGCCAGCAGGCGGGAGAGTCACAATGAGCAGTTCTTC. The chain is built from TRBV10-2 and TRBJ2-1, with 7 bases aligning to TRBD2. CDR3 length equals 13 residues. CDR1 and CDR2 from the germline V gene are WSHSY and SAAADI. J was trimmed by 5 bases and V by 6 bases; bases with no gene match: 4.

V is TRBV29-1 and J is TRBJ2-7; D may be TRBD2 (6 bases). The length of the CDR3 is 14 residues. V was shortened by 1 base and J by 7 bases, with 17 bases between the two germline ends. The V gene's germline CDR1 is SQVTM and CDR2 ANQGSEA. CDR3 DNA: TGCAGCGTTGAAGGAGGTATAGCCGCGGGGGAGCAGTACTTC. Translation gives CSVEGGIAAGEQYF.